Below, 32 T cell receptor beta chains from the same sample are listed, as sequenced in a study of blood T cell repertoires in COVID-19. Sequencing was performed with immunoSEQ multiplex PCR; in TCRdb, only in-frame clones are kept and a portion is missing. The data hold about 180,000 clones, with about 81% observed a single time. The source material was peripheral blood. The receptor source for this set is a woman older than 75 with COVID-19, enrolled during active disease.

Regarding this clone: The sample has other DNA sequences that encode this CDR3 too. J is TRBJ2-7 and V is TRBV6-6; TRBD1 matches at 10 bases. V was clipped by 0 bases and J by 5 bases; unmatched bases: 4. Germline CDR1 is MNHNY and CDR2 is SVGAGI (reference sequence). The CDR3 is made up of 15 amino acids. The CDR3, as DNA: TGTGCCAGCAGTTACTCCCGGGACAGGGGCGACGAGCAGTACTTC. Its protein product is CASSYSRDRGDEQYF.

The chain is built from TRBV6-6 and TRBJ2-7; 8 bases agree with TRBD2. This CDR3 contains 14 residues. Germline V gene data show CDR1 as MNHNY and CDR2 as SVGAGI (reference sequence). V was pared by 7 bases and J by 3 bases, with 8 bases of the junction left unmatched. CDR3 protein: CASINSGTHYEQYF. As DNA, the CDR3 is TGTGCCAGCATTAATAGCGGGACACACTACGAGCAGTACTTC.

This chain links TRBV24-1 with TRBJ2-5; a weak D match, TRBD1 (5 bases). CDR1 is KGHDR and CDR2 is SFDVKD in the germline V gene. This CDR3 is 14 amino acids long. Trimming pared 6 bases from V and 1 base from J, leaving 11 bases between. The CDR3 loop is CATSPGSAQETQYF. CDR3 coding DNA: TGTGCCACCAGTCCAGGGTCGGCCCAAGAGACCCAGTACTTC.

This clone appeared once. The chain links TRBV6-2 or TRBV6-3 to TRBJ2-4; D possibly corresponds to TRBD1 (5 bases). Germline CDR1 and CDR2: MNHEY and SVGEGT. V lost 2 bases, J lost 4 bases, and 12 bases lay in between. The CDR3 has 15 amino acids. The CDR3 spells CASSYTTASKNIQYF. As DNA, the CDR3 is TGTGCCAGCAGTTACACGACAGCGTCTAAAAACATTCAGTACTTC.

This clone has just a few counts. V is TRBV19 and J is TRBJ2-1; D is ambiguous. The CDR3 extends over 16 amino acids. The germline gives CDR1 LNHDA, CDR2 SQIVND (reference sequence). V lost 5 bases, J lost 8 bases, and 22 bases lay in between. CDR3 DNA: TGTGCCAGTAGTCAACGATTAGATCCGCGTGCCGATGAGCAGTTCTTC. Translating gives CASSQRLDPRADEQFF.

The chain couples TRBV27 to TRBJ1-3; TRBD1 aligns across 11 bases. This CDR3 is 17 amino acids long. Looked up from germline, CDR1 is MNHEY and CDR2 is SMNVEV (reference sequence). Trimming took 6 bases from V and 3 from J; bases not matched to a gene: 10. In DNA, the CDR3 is TGTGCCAGCAGGACCGGACAGGGGGCATCAAGTGGAAACACCATATATTTT. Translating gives CASRTGQGASSGNTIYF.

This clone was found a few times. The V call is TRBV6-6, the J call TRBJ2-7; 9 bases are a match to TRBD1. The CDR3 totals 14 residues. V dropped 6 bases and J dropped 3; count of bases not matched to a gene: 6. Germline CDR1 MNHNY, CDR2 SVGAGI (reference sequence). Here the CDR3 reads CASRTPGQGYEQYF. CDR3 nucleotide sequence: TGTGCCAGCAGAACTCCGGGACAGGGCTACGAGCAGTACTTC.

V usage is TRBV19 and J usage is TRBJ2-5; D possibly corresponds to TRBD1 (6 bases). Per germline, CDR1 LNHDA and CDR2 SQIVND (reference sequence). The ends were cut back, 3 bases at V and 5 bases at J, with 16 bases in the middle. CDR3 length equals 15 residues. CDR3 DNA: TGTGCCAGTAGTATCCGGCCAGGGGCAGGGGAGACCCAGTACTTC. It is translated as CASSIRPGAGETQYF.

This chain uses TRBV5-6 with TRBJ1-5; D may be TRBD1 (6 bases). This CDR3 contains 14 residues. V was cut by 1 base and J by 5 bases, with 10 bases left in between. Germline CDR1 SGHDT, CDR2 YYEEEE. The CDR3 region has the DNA TGTGCCAGCAGCTTGACAGGGAGGGATCAGCCCCAGCATTTT. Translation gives CASSLTGRDQPQHF.

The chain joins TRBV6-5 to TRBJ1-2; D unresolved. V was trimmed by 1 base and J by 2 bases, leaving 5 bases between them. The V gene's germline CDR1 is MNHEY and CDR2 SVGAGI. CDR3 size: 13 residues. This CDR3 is CASSYYRNYGYTF. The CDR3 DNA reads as TGTGCCAGCAGTTACTATCGGAACTATGGCTACACCTTC.

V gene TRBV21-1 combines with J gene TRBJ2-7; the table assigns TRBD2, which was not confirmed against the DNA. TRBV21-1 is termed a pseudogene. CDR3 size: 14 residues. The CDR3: CASSKERGGRLRYF. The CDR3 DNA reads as TGTGCCAGCAGCAAAGAAAGGGGAGGACGGTTAAGGTACTTC.

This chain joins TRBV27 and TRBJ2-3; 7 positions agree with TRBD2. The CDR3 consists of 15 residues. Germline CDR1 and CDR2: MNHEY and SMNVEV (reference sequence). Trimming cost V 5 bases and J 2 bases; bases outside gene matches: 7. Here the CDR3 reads CASSHIAGLTDTQYF. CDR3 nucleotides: TGTGCCAGCAGTCATATAGCGGGCCTCACAGATACGCAGTATTTT.

The CDR3 DNA reads as TGTGCCAGCAGCGGGTTACGGAGGCGGGATGAGCAGTTCTTC. The encoded protein is CASSGLRRRDEQFF. The rearrangement uses TRBV2 and TRBJ2-1; D possibly corresponds to TRBD2 (5 bases). V lost 6 bases, J lost 8 bases, and 17 bases lay in between. CDR1 and CDR2 (germline): SNHLY, FYNNEI. The length of the CDR3 is 14 residues.

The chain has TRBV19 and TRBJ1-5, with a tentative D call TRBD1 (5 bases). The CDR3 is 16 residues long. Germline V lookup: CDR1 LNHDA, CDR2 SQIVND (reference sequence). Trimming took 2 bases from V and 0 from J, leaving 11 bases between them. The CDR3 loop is CASSILTANSNQPQHF. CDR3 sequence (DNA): TGTGCCAGTAGTATATTGACAGCCAATAGCAATCAGCCCCAGCATTTT.

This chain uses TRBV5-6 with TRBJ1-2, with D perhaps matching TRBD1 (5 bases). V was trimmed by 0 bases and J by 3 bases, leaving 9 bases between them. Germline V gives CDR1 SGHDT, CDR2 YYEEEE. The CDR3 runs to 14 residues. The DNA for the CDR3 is TGTGCCAGCAGCTTGGGTCCGGGGGACTATGGCTACACCTTC. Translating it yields CASSLGPGDYGYTF.

This CDR3 reads CASSLGTSGRNQETQYF. For the CDR3, the DNA is TGTGCCAGCAGCTTGGGGACTAGCGGGCGAAACCAAGAGACCCAGTACTTC. The chain carries TRBV11-3 and TRBJ2-5; 12 bases match TRBD2. With V trimmed by 3 bases and J by 0 bases, 5 bases remained unmatched. This CDR3 is 17 amino acids long. CDR1 SGHNT and CDR2 YENEEA come from the germline V gene.

DNA of the CDR3: TGTGCCAGCAGCTCAGGGGGAGATAACTATGGCTACACCTTC. Translating gives CASSSGGDNYGYTF. J is TRBJ1-2 and V is TRBV28, with 7 positions matching TRBD1. This CDR3 has 14 residues. Germline V gives CDR1 MDHEN, CDR2 SYDVKM. Trimming at V came to 6 bases and at J to 1 base, leaving 5 bases not matched to a gene.

The CDR3 here is CASSYSRARHLQFF. In nucleotides, the CDR3 is TGTGCCAGCAGTTACTCGAGGGCCAGGCACCTCCAGTTCTTC. J is TRBJ2-1 and V is TRBV6-2 or TRBV6-3; weak D call: TRBD2 (5 bases). Germline V gives CDR1 MNHEY, CDR2 SVGEGT. Trimming cost V 0 bases and J 13 bases, with 16 bases left between them. The CDR3 is 14 amino acids.

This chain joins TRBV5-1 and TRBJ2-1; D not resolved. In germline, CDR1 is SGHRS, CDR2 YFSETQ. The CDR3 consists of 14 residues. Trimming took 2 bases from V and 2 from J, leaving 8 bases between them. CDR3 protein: CASSLSPTYNEQFF. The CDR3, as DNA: TGCGCCAGCAGCTTAAGCCCCACCTACAATGAGCAGTTCTTC.

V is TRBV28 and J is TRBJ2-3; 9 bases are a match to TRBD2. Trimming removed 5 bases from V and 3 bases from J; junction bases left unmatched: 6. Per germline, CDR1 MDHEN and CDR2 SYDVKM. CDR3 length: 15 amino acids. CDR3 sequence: CASSVPAGGTDTQYF. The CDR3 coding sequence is TGTGCCAGCAGTGTCCCGGCGGGAGGGACAGATACGCAGTATTTT.

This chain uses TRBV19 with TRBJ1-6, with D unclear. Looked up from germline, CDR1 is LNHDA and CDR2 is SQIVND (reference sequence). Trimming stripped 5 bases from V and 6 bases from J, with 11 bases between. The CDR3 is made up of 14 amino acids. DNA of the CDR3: TGTGCCAGTAGTTGGGCCCCCAGTAATTCACCCCTCCACTTT. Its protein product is CASSWAPSNSPLHF.

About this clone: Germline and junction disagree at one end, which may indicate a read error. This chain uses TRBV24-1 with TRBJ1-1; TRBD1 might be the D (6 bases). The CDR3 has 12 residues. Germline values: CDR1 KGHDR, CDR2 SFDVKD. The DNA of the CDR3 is TGTGCCACCAGTGATTCCGGGACACCGAACCTCTTT. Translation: CATSDSGTPNLF.

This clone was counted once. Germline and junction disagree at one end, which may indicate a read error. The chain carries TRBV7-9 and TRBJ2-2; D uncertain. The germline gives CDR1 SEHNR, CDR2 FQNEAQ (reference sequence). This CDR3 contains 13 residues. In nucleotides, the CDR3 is TGTGCCAGCAGCTTGGAGAACCCCGGGGAGCTGTTTTTT. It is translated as CASSLENPGELFF.

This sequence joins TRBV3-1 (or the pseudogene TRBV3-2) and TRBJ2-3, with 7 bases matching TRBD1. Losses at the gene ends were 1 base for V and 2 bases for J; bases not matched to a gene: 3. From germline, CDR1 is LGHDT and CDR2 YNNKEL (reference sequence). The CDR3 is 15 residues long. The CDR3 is CASSQGQGDTDTQYF. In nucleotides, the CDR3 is TGTGCCAGCAGCCAAGGTCAGGGGGACACAGATACGCAGTATTTT.

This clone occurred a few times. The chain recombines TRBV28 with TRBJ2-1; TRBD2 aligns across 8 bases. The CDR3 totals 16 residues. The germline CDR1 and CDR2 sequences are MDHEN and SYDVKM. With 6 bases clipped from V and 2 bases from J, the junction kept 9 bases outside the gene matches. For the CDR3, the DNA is TGTGCCAGCAGGCCCAGACTAGCGCGAGCCTACAATGAGCAGTTCTTC. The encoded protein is CASRPRLARAYNEQFF.

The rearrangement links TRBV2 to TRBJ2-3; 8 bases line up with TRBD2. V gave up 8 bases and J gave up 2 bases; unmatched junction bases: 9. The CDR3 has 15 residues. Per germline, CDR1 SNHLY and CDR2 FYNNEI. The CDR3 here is CASAPLAEATDTQYF. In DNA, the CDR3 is TGTGCCAGCGCCCCACTAGCGGAGGCCACAGATACGCAGTATTTT.

The CDR3 sequence is CASSRRVAGGYEQYF. The CDR3 coding sequence is TGTGCCAGCAGTCGTAGGGTAGCGGGAGGCTACGAGCAGTACTTC. The rearrangement uses TRBV28 and TRBJ2-7; the match to TRBD2 covers 10 bases. Trimming at V came to 5 bases and at J to 3 bases, leaving 7 bases not matched to a gene. Germline CDR1 reads MDHEN; CDR2 reads SYDVKM. This CDR3 is built from 15 residues.

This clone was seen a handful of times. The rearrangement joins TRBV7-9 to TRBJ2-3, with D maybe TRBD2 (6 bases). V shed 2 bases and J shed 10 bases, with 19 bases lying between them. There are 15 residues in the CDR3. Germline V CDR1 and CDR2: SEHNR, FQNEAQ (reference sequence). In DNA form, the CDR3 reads TGTGCCAGCAGCTTAAGGGACTCCGGCGAGCGGGCGCAGTATTTT. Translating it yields CASSLRDSGERAQYF. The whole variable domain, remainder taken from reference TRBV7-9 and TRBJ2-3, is DTGVSQNPRHKITKRGQNVTFRCDPISEHNRLYWYRQTLGQGPEFLTYFQNEAQLEKSRLLSDRFSAERPKGSFSTLEIQRTEQGDSAMYLCASSLRDSGERAQYFGPGTRLTVL.

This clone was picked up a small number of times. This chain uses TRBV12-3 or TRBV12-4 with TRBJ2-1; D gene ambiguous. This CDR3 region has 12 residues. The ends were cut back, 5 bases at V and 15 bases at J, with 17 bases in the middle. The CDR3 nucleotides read TGTGCCAGCAGTCGGCACACTAAAATGGGGTTCTTC. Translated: CASSRHTKMGFF.

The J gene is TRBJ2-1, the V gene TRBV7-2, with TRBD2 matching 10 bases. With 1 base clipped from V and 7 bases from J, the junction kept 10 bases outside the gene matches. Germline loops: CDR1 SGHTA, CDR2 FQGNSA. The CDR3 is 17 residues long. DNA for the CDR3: TGTGCCAGCAGCTTAGTAGGGTGGAGCGGGGGGGCAAATGAGCAGTTCTTC. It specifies CASSLVGWSGGANEQFF.

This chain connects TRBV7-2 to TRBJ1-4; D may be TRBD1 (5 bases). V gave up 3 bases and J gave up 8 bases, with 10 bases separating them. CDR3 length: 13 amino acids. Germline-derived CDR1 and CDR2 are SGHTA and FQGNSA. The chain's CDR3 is CASSLRGREKLFF. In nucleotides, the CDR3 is TGTGCCAGCAGCTTGCGGGGCAGGGAAAAACTGTTTTTT.

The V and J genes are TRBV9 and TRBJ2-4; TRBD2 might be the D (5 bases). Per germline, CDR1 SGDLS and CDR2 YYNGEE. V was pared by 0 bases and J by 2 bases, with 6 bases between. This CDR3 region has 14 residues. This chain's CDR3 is CASSVGGTKNIQYF. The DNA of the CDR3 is TGTGCCAGCAGCGTAGGAGGGACCAAAAACATTCAGTACTTC.